These 4 T cell receptor beta chains were all obtained from the same sample, sequenced in a study of cytomegalovirus exposure and HLA in healthy donors. The PCR made use of 60 Vbeta and 13 Jbeta primers. Some clones are missing from TCRdb's copy, which holds only in-frame ones; the method was immunoSEQ multiplex PCR. The sample holds tens of thousands of clones, approximately 81% seen once. The sample taken for sequencing was PBMCs. These receptors all stem from a middle-aged woman in good health and CMV-seronegative.

The CDR3 DNA is TGCGCCAGCACCGAATATAGCGCAATGAACACTGAAGCTTTCTTT. Protein product: CASTEYSAMNTEAFF. This chain links TRBV5-1 with TRBJ1-1; no reliable D call. Germline CDR1 SGHRS, CDR2 YFSETQ. This CDR3 has 15 residues. Trimming left V 6 bases short and J 0 bases short, with 15 bases between.

V usage is TRBV6-5 and J usage is TRBJ2-5; D is perhaps TRBD1 (6 bases). Per the germline V gene, CDR1 is MNHEY and CDR2 is SVGAGI. V was pared by 6 bases and J by 7 bases, with 12 bases between. CDR3 length: 12 amino acids. CDR3 DNA sequence: TGTGCCAGCAGAGGGGGAAAAGCGACCCAGTACTTC. Protein sequence: CASRGGKATQYF.

This rearrangement joins TRBV13 to TRBJ2-1, with 7 bases fitting TRBD2. The CDR3 consists of 18 residues. Per the germline V gene, CDR1 is PRHDT and CDR2 is FYEKMQ (reference sequence). The V segment lost 6 bases and the J segment 6 bases; nucleotides outside the gene matches: 20. The CDR3: CASRRASGVEGLGNEQFF. Written as DNA, the CDR3 is TGTGCCAGCAGGAGGGCTAGCGGAGTCGAAGGGTTGGGCAATGAGCAGTTCTTC.

This rearrangement joins TRBV27 to TRBJ2-1; 8 bases are a match to TRBD2. With 5 bases clipped from V and 6 bases from J, the junction kept 6 bases outside the gene matches. The CDR3 has 14 residues. Germline V CDR1 and CDR2: MNHEY, SMNVEV (reference sequence). DNA of the CDR3: TGTGCCAGCAGTGTCTTAGCGGGGCTCAATGAGCAGTTCTTC. Residues: CASSVLAGLNEQFF.